This is a list of T cell receptor beta chains from one sample in a study of T cells in Graves' hyperthyroidism and ophthalmopathy. TCRdb fed the multiplex PCR reads into MiXCR, producing one record per CDR3 protein. The sample has under 300,000 distinct CDR3 sequences, approximately 15% seen once; the top ten hold roughly 7.9%. Sequencing used blood. The receptor source for this set is a woman aged 40 to 50 with Graves' hyperthyroidism. Both conserved end residues are part of each CDR3. Each record gives: clone size, D gene, V gene, J gene, CDR3 DNA, CDR3 protein. A D gene is named only where the DNA matches it firmly. Size is omitted from some rows. Given values are once, few, many or a class for expanded clones.

NA	NA	TRBV29-1	TRBJ2-6	TGCAGCGTTGAAGATCCCAACTGGACAGATGGGATCTCTGGGGCCAACGTCCTGACTTTC	CSVEDPNWTDGISGANVLTF
few	TRBD2	TRBV5-1	TRBJ2-5	TGTGCCAGCAGCTTCTCTGGACTAGAGGGAGAGACCCAGTACTTC	CASSFSGLEGETQYF
many	TRBD1	TRBV27	TRBJ1-2	TGTGCCAGCAGTTTATCCCCCGGCAGGGGGTATGGCTACACCTTC	CASSLSPGRGYGYTF
NA	TRBD2	TRBV6-1	TRBJ2-1	TGTGCCAGCAGTCTTCTATCTAATCCGGGACTAGCGGGGTACAATGAGCAGTTCTTC	CASSLLSNPGLAGYNEQFF
many	TRBD2	TRBV7-9	TRBJ2-1	TGTGCCAGCAGCTTCGGGACTAGCGACAATGAGCAGTTCTTC	CASSFGTSDNEQFF
many	NA	TRBV7-2	TRBJ2-7	TGTGCCAGCAGCTTATATTCCCAGGACAGCTCCTACGAGCAGTACTTC	CASSLYSQDSSYEQYF
NA	NA	TRBV24-1	TRBJ2-5	TGTGCCACCAGTGATTTAAGATTTGTTCGCGGAGACGTACAAGAGACCCAGTACTTC	CATSDLRFVRGDVQETQYF
many	NA	TRBV28	TRBJ2-1	TGTGCCAGCAGTGAGCGGTACAATGAGCAGTTCTTC	CASSERYNEQFF
many	TRBD1	TRBV28	TRBJ1-3	TGTGCCAGCAGTTTCCGGACAGGGACCTCTGGAAACACCATATATTTT	CASSFRTGTSGNTIYF
few	NA	TRBV20-1	TRBJ1-1	TGCAGTGCTAGAGCTGGCAGTGAAGCTTTCTTT	CSARAGSEAFF
NA	NA	TRBV29-1	TRBJ1-2	TGCAGCGCTGGCCAGTGGGGGGCCGGTGGCTACACCTTC	CSAGQWGAGGYTF
NA	NA	TRBV29-1	TRBJ2-3	TGCAGCGCGGACGAGTCGGATACGCAGTATTTT	CSADESDTQYF
few	NA	TRBV27	TRBJ1-6	TGTGCCAGCAGCCGGGCTTTTGGTTCACCCCTCCACTTT	CASSRAFGSPLHF
NA	TRBD2	TRBV19	TRBJ2-3	TGTGCCAGTAGGGGGGGGACGGCTAGCACAGATACGCAGTATTTT	CASRGGTASTDTQYF
NA	NA	TRBV19	TRBJ1-1	TGTGCCAGTAAAGGGGTTACTGAAGCTTTCTTT	CASKGVTEAFF
NA	TRBD1	TRBV14	TRBJ2-5	TGTGCCAGCAGCCAAGATATGGGGACAGGACAGATCCAACCGAACAAAGAGACCCAGTACTTC	CASSQDMGTGQIQPNKETQYF
NA	NA	TRBV5-4	TRBJ1-1	TGTGCCAGCAGCATGGATCCACCCGGAGCGAACACTGAAGCTTTCTTT	CASSMDPPGANTEAFF
NA	NA	TRBV28	TRBJ1-5	TGTGCCAGCAGTTCTGGGACCTCCAATCAGCCCCAGCATTTT	CASSSGTSNQPQHF
many	TRBD1	TRBV27	TRBJ1-1	TGTGCCAGCAGGGGAACAGGGGTGAACACTGAAGCTTTCTTT	CASRGTGVNTEAFF
few	NA	TRBV3-1	TRBJ2-5	TGTGCCAGCAGCCAAGGAGTTCCACTACTCAACCAAGAGACCCAGTACTTC	CASSQGVPLLNQETQYF
NA	NA	TRBV28	TRBJ2-7	TGTGCCAGCATCCATCAGGGGACCTCCTACGAGCAGTACTTC	CASIHQGTSYEQYF
many	NA	TRBV10-3	TRBJ2-7	TGTGCCATCAGTGCAACAGGATTAAGCGAGCAGTACTTC	CAISATGLSEQYF
NA	NA	TRBV9	TRBJ2-3	TGTGCCAGCAGCGTTCAGGGACACAGCACAGATACGCAGTATTTT	CASSVQGHSTDTQYF
many	NA	TRBV6-1	TRBJ1-2	TGTGCCAGCAGTCGACAGGTTGTTGGCTACACCTTC	CASSRQVVGYTF
few	TRBD1	TRBV11-2	TRBJ1-2	TGTGCCAGCAGCACCCAAGGGGGCTACTATGGCTACACCTTC	CASSTQGGYYGYTF
NA	NA	TRBV6-2/TRBV6-3	TRBJ2-7	TGTGCCAGCAGTTATGACAGTGTCGCCTACGAGCAGTACTTC	CASSYDSVAYEQYF
few	NA	TRBV18	TRBJ2-3	TGTGCCAGCTCAGGAGGGAGAGGGACAGATACGCAGTATTTT	CASSGGRGTDTQYF
NA	NA	TRBV5-1	TRBJ2-2	TGCGCCAGCAGCTCCACCGGGGTGAACACCGGGGAGCTGTTTTTT	CASSSTGVNTGELFF
many	TRBD2	TRBV11-2	TRBJ2-1	TGTGCCAGTCTCCGAGGACTAGCGGGGAGCAATGAGCAGTTCTTC	CASLRGLAGSNEQFF
many	TRBD1	TRBV11-2	TRBJ1-1	TGTGCCAGCAGCTCTCTATGGGACAGGGTGAACACTGAAGCTTTCTTT	CASSSLWDRVNTEAFF
few	TRBD2	TRBV6-1	TRBJ2-3	TGTGCCAGCACGCATCTAGCGGCCCGCACAGATACGCAGTATTTT	CASTHLAARTDTQYF
few	TRBD1	TRBV5-1	TRBJ2-2	TGCGCCAGCACTTCCGGGACAGGGAACACCGGGGAGCTGTTTTTT	CASTSGTGNTGELFF
NA	NA	TRBV19	TRBJ2-6	TGTGCCAGTAGGGGCAGCTCTGGGGCCAACGTCCTGACTTTC	CASRGSSGANVLTF
many	TRBD2	TRBV2	TRBJ2-7	TGTGCCAGCAGCACCGGGACTACGGGGGAGCAGTACTTC	CASSTGTTGEQYF
NA	NA	TRBV7-9	TRBJ1-1	TGTGCCAGCAGTCTAGTGCCTACTACTGAAGCTTTCTTT	CASSLVPTTEAFF
few	NA	TRBV10-3	TRBJ1-5	TGTGCCATCAGTGAGGGGAAAAGCAATCAGCCCCAGCATTTT	CAISEGKSNQPQHF
many	NA	TRBV20-1	TRBJ2-7	TGCAGTGCTAGAGATGAGCCAGCCTCCTACGAGCAGTACTTC	CSARDEPASYEQYF
NA	NA	TRBV18	TRBJ2-7	TGTGCCAGCTCACCAGGGGGTCCCAATTACGAGCAGTACTTC	CASSPGGPNYEQYF
NA	TRBD2	TRBV6-1	TRBJ2-1	TGTGCCAGCAGTCCAATGGGGGGGGAGCTCTACAATGAGCAGTTCTTC	CASSPMGGELYNEQFF
many	NA	TRBV12-3/TRBV12-4	TRBJ1-5	TGTGCCAGCAGTTTCTGGTCGATCGGGCAGCCCCAGCATTTT	CASSFWSIGQPQHF
many	TRBD1	TRBV12-3/TRBV12-4	TRBJ1-2	TGTGCCAGCAGTAGCCGGGACAGGGGCCCCTATGGCTACACCTTC	CASSSRDRGPYGYTF
NA	NA	TRBV18	TRBJ2-7	TGTGCCAGCTCACCGCGACAGGACTACGAGCAGTACTTC	CASSPRQDYEQYF
many	TRBD2	TRBV7-3	TRBJ2-2	TGTGCCAGCAGCTTATTCGGGGGGTCGAGCACCGGGGAGCTGTTTTTT	CASSLFGGSSTGELFF